Here is one T cell receptor beta chain with its context. What it recognizes is unknown. Profiled with immunoSEQ multiplex PCR; TCRdb holds only in-frame clones, not every one. The table has 5,000 to 7,000 clones, around 48% seen once; the top ten hold 45% to 65%. The data stem from a study of STAT3 mutations in large granular lymphocyte leukemia. Study-level findings and limits: After therapy, about 35% of the 18 patients switched clonotypes, all new clones STAT3 wild type. Every T-cell large granular lymphocyte leukemia patient had at least one immunodominant TCR beta clonotype. Some patients had persisting codominant clonotypes that could mask small clones.

The CDR3 has 15 amino acids. Germline loops: CDR1 SGHRS, CDR2 YFSETQ. With V trimmed by 2 bases and J by 5 bases, 9 bases remained unmatched. The sample consisted of peripheral blood mononuclear cells. This TCR was sampled from a woman in her 70s with T-cell large granular lymphocyte leukemia. Some clones in this sample may be carry-over from other donors' samples. The genes are TRBV5-1 and TRBJ2-7; 8 bases align to TRBD2. CDR3 DNA: TGCGCCAGCAGCTTATCTCTCAGCGGGAGCCACGAGCAGTACTTC. Residues: CASSLSLSGSHEQYF.